These T cell receptor beta chains were read from a single sample in a study of blood T cell repertoires in COVID-19. TCRdb's copy holds only in-frame clones and misses some; the assay was immunoSEQ multiplex PCR. The sample contains over 200,000 clones, 83% of which appear only once. The sequenced sample was peripheral blood. Source of these receptors: a woman younger than 45 with COVID-19, enrolled during active disease. Each CDR3 is given with its conserved first and last residue. D genes are given only for firm matches. Clone size is not always given. Where it is, it says once, few, many or a class for expanded clones.

size	V	D	J	CDR3	DNA
.	TRBV19	.	TRBJ1-1	CASTTQTGNTEAFF	TGTGCCAGTACCACTCAAACAGGGAACACTGAAGCTTTCTTT
.	TRBV6-5	.	TRBJ2-7	CASSSRWGDRQYF	TGTGCCAGCAGTTCTAGGTGGGGGGATCGGCAGTACTTC
.	TRBV10-3	TRBD2	TRBJ2-5	CAINAGASGGQETQYF	TGTGCCATCAACGCTGGGGCTAGCGGAGGGCAAGAGACCCAGTACTTC
.	TRBV9	TRBD2	TRBJ2-1	CASSGDLGGGTYNEQFF	TGTGCCAGCAGCGGAGATCTCGGGGGGGGCACCTACAATGAGCAGTTCTTC
.	TRBV6-1	.	TRBJ2-1	CASSDRRGLLGEQFF	TGTGCCAGCAGTGACCGGCGGGGTCTGCTCGGTGAGCAGTTCTTC
.	TRBV14	TRBD2	TRBJ2-3	CASSQPGRKTSGTSVGTDTQYF	TGTGCCAGCAGCCAGCCGGGACGGAAGACTAGCGGGACATCAGTCGGCACAGATACGCAGTATTTT
.	TRBV6-2/TRBV6-3	TRBD1	TRBJ1-2	CASSNRGRAYGYTF	TGTGCCAGCAGTAACAGGGGGCGTGCCTATGGCTACACCTTC
once	TRBV6-5	.	TRBJ2-1	CASRDTGSNEQFF	TGTGCCAGCAGAGATACAGGGAGCAATGAGCAGTTCTTC
.	TRBV5-8	TRBD1	TRBJ2-6	CASSLGRGLSGANVLTF	TGTGCCAGCAGCTTAGGCAGGGGGCTATCTGGGGCCAACGTCCTGACTTTC
.	TRBV3-1/TRBV3-2	TRBD2	TRBJ2-2	CASSEQKLAGVGELFF	TGTGCCAGCAGCGAACAAAAACTAGCGGGAGTCGGGGAGCTGTTTTTT
.	TRBV27	TRBD1	TRBJ2-5	CASSPRGTGLETQYF	TGTGCCAGCAGCCCCCGGGGGACAGGCTTAGAGACCCAGTACTTC
.	TRBV14	.	TRBJ2-7	CASRDDGTYEQYF	TGTGCCAGCAGAGACGACGGGACCTACGAGCAGTACTTC
.	TRBV27	TRBD2	TRBJ2-3	CASSPLTSAQLDTQYF	TGTGCCAGCAGTCCACTAACTAGCGCCCAATTAGATACGCAGTATTTT
.	TRBV4-3	.	TRBJ2-7	CASSQELGRISEQYF	TGCGCCAGCAGCCAAGAGCTGGGCAGGATCAGCGAGCAGTACTTC
.	TRBV29-1	TRBD1	TRBJ2-3	CSVEGPGTGGTDTQYF	TGCAGCGTTGAAGGTCCCGGGACAGGGGGCACAGATACGCAGTATTTT
.	TRBV5-1	TRBD2	TRBJ2-3	CASRAGGRTDTQYF	TGCGCCAGCCGAGCGGGGGGGCGCACAGATACGCAGTATTTT
.	TRBV27	.	TRBJ2-7	CASSLPDNPVGSYEQYF	TGTGCCAGCAGTCTCCCGGACAACCCAGTGGGTTCTTACGAGCAGTACTTC
once	TRBV7-9	TRBD1	TRBJ2-3	CASSLRWQGDTDTQYF	TGTGCCAGCAGCTTAAGGTGGCAGGGGGACACAGATACGCAGTATTTT
.	TRBV27	TRBD1	TRBJ2-7	CAIPPRDRVFYEQYF	TGTGCCATCCCCCCTAGGGACAGGGTGTTCTACGAGCAGTACTTC
.	TRBV7-2	TRBD2	TRBJ2-1	CASSLVGGNAYNEQFF	TGTGCCAGCAGCTTAGTGGGGGGGAACGCCTACAATGAGCAGTTCTTC
.	TRBV7-9	TRBD1	TRBJ1-4	CASSQGEDEKLFF	TGTGCCAGCAGCCAGGGGGAGGATGAAAAACTGTTTTTT
.	TRBV19	TRBD1	TRBJ1-2	CASSRGQGKGYGYTF	TGTGCCAGTAGTAGGGGACAGGGGAAGGGGTATGGCTACACCTTC
.	TRBV5-6	.	TRBJ2-7	CASRPGTSYEQYF	TGTGCCAGCAGGCCCGGGACATCCTACGAGCAGTACTTC
.	TRBV19	TRBD1	TRBJ2-1	CASSTPGGEQFF	TGTGCCAGTAGTACGCCAGGGGGCGAGCAGTTCTTC
.	TRBV7-6	TRBD1	TRBJ2-1	CASSLGQSGNEQFF	TGTGCCAGCAGCTTGGGACAGTCTGGCAATGAGCAGTTCTTC
.	TRBV6-4	.	TRBJ1-4	CASSIEAGEKLFF	TGTGCCAGCAGCATCGAGGCGGGGGAAAAACTGTTTTTT
.	TRBV9	TRBD1	TRBJ1-6	CASSPGQGFDSPLHF	TGTGCCAGCAGCCCAGGACAGGGCTTTGATTCACCCCTCCACTTT
.	TRBV6-5	.	TRBJ1-5	CASSYSRANQPQHF	TGTGCCAGCAGTTACTCGAGGGCAAATCAGCCCCAGCATTTT
.	TRBV5-5	.	TRBJ1-1	CASSLFQGTEAFF	TGTGCCAGCAGCTTGTTCCAGGGCACTGAAGCTTTCTTT
.	TRBV6-1	TRBD1	TRBJ1-5	CASSEAGAGGFSSNQPQHF	TGTGCCAGCAGTGAAGCGGGGGCAGGGGGTTTTTCAAGCAATCAGCCCCAGCATTTT
few	TRBV9	TRBD2	TRBJ2-7	CASSLGTSGIYEQYF	TGTGCCAGCAGCCTCGGGACTAGCGGGATTTACGAGCAGTACTTC
.	TRBV11-3	TRBD2	TRBJ2-1	CASSLRAAGGSYNEQFF	TGTGCCAGCAGCTTAAGGGCAGCGGGAGGCTCCTACAATGAGCAGTTCTTC
.	TRBV13	TRBD1	TRBJ1-6	CASSSRTGTSPLHF	TGTGCCAGCAGCTCACGGACAGGGACTTCACCCCTCCACTTT
once	TRBV3-1/TRBV3-2	.	TRBJ1-6	CASSHNSPNSPLHF	TGTGCCAGCAGCCACAACAGTCCTAATTCACCCCTCCACTTT
once	TRBV6-5	.	TRBJ1-2	CASSDGRQEIYGYTF	TGTGCCAGCAGCGACGGAAGACAGGAGATCTATGGCTACACCTTC
.	TRBV4-1	.	TRBJ2-7	CASSQDRGRNPYEQYF	TGCGCCAGCAGCCAAGATCGGGGGAGAAATCCCTACGAGCAGTACTTC